This T cell receptor (beta chain) appears in the sequencing data of a study of T cells in Graves' hyperthyroidism and ophthalmopathy. Overall study findings and caveats: Blood held most thyroid clonotypes expanded above 0.001 frequency. Ophthalmopathy onset followed model prediction by a median approximately six months.

With 5 bases removed from V and 5 bases from J, the gap between germline ends came to 18 bases. CDR3 length: 15 residues. The germline CDR1 and CDR2 sequences are SGHAT and FQNNGV. This clonotype occurred many times. Antigen: not known. Regions amplified from RNA transcripts were the TCR beta CDR3 regions. An initial round of RT-PCR targeting the TCR CDR3 relied on the HTBI primer set. MiXCR, applied by TCRdb to the multiplex PCR reads, yields one record per CDR3 protein. The sample shows a few hundred thousand distinct CDR3 sequences, around 15% of them seen only once. This TCR came from a woman in her forties with Graves' ophthalmopathy. The V gene is TRBV11-2, the J gene TRBJ1-1; D gene uncertain. Material for sequencing was blood. DNA for the CDR3: TGTGCCAGCAGCAAAGGAGGAGAGGATGAAACTGAAGCTTTCTTT. Protein: CASSKGGEDETEAFF.